This is a list of T cell receptor beta chains from one sample in a study of PD-L1 blockade in urothelial cancer. Method: immunoSEQ multiplex PCR; TCRdb's copy keeps in-frame clones and lacks some. The profile covers around 130,000 clones, with 84% appearing a single time and roughly 2.9% taken by the ten largest. The specimen comprised PBMCs, sampled around atezolizumab (anti-PD-L1) treatment. Source of these receptors: a man aged 45-65 years with urothelial cancer. The CDR3 runs from the conserved cysteine through the conserved F or W. D genes are given only for firm matches.

V gene: TRBV5-1
D gene: NA
CDR3 protein: CASSFEGSSEKLFF

V gene: TRBV27
D gene: NA
CDR3 protein: CASRTNRVDQPQHF

V gene: TRBV2
D gene: TRBD2
CDR3 protein: CASRLLAGGGETQYF

V gene: TRBV5-4
D gene: TRBD2
CDR3 protein: CASSQVGTSGRFGYNEQFF

V gene: TRBV5-1
D gene: TRBD1
CDR3 protein: CASGGQGHTEAFF

V gene: TRBV5-5
D gene: TRBD2
CDR3 protein: CASSSSGTTGELFF

V gene: TRBV30
D gene: NA
CDR3 protein: CAWSGGDRTYNEQFF

V gene: TRBV18
D gene: NA
CDR3 protein: CASSSDSEAFF

V gene: TRBV2
D gene: TRBD2
CDR3 protein: CASRSGSSGSTDTQYF

V gene: TRBV30
D gene: TRBD1
CDR3 protein: CAWSKGTESQAFF

V gene: TRBV6-1
D gene: TRBD2
CDR3 protein: CASRLAGASTDTQYF

V gene: TRBV27
D gene: TRBD2
CDR3 protein: CAISRGGVNIQYF

V gene: TRBV7-2
D gene: NA
CDR3 protein: CASSPTRNEQFF

V gene: TRBV11-2
D gene: NA
CDR3 protein: CASSLDFGGVVSYEQYF

V gene: TRBV5-1
D gene: TRBD2
CDR3 protein: CASSLDGGSGNEQFF

V gene: TRBV19
D gene: TRBD1
CDR3 protein: CASSTTGGGTEAFF

V gene: TRBV7-9
D gene: NA
CDR3 protein: CASSLSYEQYF

V gene: TRBV18
D gene: NA
CDR3 protein: CASSPRQGSLGEAFF

V gene: TRBV28
D gene: TRBD2
CDR3 protein: CATGTSGYNEQFF

V gene: TRBV6-6
D gene: NA
CDR3 protein: CASRPQGNTGELFF

V gene: TRBV9
D gene: TRBD1
CDR3 protein: CASSVNIPGQVNTGELFF

V gene: TRBV7-2
D gene: TRBD1
CDR3 protein: CASSPRDRRSSAFF